This TCR beta chain was profiled in a study of Ad26.COV2.S vaccination and SARS-CoV-2 variants. Regarding the study as a whole: In vaccinated individuals, spike-specific CD8+ and CD4+ T cell responses reportedly displayed substantial breadth. Ad26.COV2.S recipients had broader spike-specific TCRs (P = 0.0014).

CDR1 and CDR2 (germline): SGHNT, YYREEE (reference sequence). This CDR3 contains 14 residues. J was trimmed by 4 bases and V by 3 bases; bases with no gene match: 6. Data came from immunoSEQ multiplex PCR; TCRdb stores just in-frame clones and leaves some out. The sample has 400,000 to 450,000 clones; 92% are singletons. Treatment noted: 15 to 20 received Ad26.COV2.S at low or high dose, single or two shots; 5 received placebo; per-sample allocation not given. On day 63 after the first injection, vaccine and placebo recipients gave samples. An 18-55-year-old adult in Boston served as donor. Spike of the Wuhan-strain SARS-CoV-2 was expressed by an Ad26 vector, which formed the vaccine. For this clone: The antigen remains undetermined.

V gene TRBV5-4 combines with J gene TRBJ1-2; 7 bases match TRBD1. The sequencing used peripheral blood, collected in a trial of Ad26.COV2.S vaccine versus placebo. The sequence derives from a person aged 18-60 years who received the Ad26.COV2.S COVID-19 vaccine or a placebo. Here the CDR3 DNA reads TGTGCCAGCAGCTGGGGAGGGGGCGGCTATGGCTACACCTTC. Translating gives CASSWGGGGYGYTF.